This T cell receptor (beta chain) was found in a study of cytomegalovirus exposure and HLA in healthy donors. Across the whole study: A prior analysis found 100 million to 140 million unique TCR beta sequences from 150 million to 200 million T cells. Among the approximately 400 donors who were genotyped, about 80% fell in the genetic ancestry cluster that is associated with self-reported Caucasian donors. Findings and limits, study-wide: It was reported that TCR beta sequences correctly inferred the HLA-A and HLA-B alleles for most subjects.

The length of the CDR3 is 14 residues. With 60 Vbeta and 13 Jbeta primers, the PCR was carried out. TCRdb's copy holds only in-frame clones and misses some; the assay was immunoSEQ multiplex PCR. The table records over 80,000 clones, roughly 79% of them present only once. Of note for this clone: Its antigen is unknown.

The chain joins TRBV21-1 to TRBJ2-1; no DNA check was done on the table's D call, TRBD2. TRBV21-1 is a known pseudogene. The receptor's source is a female donor in good health and CMV-seronegative. Sample: PBMCs. CDR3 residues: CASRGGSSYNEQFF. The CDR3 DNA sequence: TGTGCCAGCAGAGGCGGGAGTTCTTACAATGAGCAGTTCTTC.